The following is a TCR beta chain sequence with its context. Under the authors' procedure: How many nucleated cells were present was estimated from reference gene primer amplification. Generated by immunoSEQ multiplex PCR, the TCRdb table keeps only in-frame clones and is missing some. V and J calls and clone size are those listed in that table; D and trimming were worked out from the DNA. The table records about 160,000 clones, roughly 84% of them present only once. This specimen comes from a study of blood T cell repertoires in COVID-19. Turning to the study itself: The origin of the acute and convalescent COVID-19 samples was the United States, Italy and Spain. The analysed material was cDNA or gDNA that came from T cells, B-cell-depleted T cells, or PBMCs.

J lost 4 bases, V lost 10 bases, and 2 bases had no gene match. The CDR3 sequence is 12 residues long. Germline assignment: CDR1 MNHEY and CDR2 SVGAGI. The sequenced sample was peripheral blood. This clonotype was sampled from an older woman with acute or convalescent COVID-19. V gene TRBV6-5 combines with J gene TRBJ2-3, with 10 bases that match TRBD2. The CDR3 bases are TGTGCCACGAGCGGGGGGGCAGATACGCAGTATTTT. It translates to CATSGGADTQYF.